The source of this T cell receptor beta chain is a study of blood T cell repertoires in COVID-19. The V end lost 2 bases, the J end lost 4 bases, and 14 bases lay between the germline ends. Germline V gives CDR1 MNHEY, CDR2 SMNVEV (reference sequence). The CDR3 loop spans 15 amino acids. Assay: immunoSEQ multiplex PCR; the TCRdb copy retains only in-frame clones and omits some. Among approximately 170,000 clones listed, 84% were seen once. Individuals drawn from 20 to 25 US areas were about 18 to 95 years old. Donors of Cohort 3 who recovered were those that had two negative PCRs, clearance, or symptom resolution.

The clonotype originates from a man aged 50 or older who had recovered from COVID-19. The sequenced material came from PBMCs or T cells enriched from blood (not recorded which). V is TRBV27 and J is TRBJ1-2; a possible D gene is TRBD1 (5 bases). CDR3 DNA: TGTGCCAGCAGTTTAGGAACGGGGGGGAGCTATGGCTACACCTTC. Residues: CASSLGTGGSYGYTF.